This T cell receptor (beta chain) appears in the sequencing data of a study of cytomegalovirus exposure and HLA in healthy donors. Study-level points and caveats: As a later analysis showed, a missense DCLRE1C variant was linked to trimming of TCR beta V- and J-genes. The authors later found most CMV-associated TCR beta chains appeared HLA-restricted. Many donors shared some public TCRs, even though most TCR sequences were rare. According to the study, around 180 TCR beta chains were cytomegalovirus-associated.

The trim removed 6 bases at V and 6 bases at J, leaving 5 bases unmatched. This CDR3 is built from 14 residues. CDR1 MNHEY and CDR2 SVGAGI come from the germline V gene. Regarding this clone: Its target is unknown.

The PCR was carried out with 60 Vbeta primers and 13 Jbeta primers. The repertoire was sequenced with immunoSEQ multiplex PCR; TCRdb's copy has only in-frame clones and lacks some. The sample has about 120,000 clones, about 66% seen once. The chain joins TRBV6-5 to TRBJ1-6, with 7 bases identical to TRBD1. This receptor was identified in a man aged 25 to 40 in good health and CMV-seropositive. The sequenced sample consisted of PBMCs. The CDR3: CASSSGQSNSPLHF. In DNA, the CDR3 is TGTGCCAGCAGCTCGGGACAGTCTAATTCACCCCTCCACTTT.